The T cell receptor beta chain described here comes from a study of neurological immune-mediated disorders. The cDNA came from 5'RACE, which used 10-nucleotide random UMIs. TCRdb re-analysed the 5' RACE reads in MiXCR, keeping a single row per CDR3 protein. The sample carries some 120,000 distinct CDR3 sequences, around 3% recorded once. V was clipped by 1 base and J by 6 bases, with 10 bases between them. CDR1 and CDR2 (germline): DFQATT, SNEGSKA (reference sequence). The CDR3 loop spans 12 amino acids. Details on this clonotype: A much larger clone is a single base away; this may be a read error.

The material sequenced was PBMCs. This sequence originates from a woman aged 25 to 39 with multiple sclerosis. The chain combines TRBV20-1 with TRBJ2-7; the D is unclear. CDR3 protein: CSARGPNFEQYF. The CDR3 nucleotides are TGCAGTGCTAGAGGACCGAACTTCGAGCAGTACTTC.